This paragraph covers one TCR beta chain sequence. The data belong to a study of blood T cell repertoires in COVID-19. In the study overall: Sources were T cells, B-cell-depleted T cells, or PBMCs; the material itself was cDNA or gDNA.

Libraries were prepared by immunoSEQ multiplex PCR; TCRdb keeps only in-frame clonotypes and omits some of them. The sample includes more than 35,000 clones, 80% to 90% of them seen just once. The V and J ends lost 4 bases and 5 bases respectively, with 11 bases between them. Germline lookup yields CDR1 SQVTM and CDR2 ANQGSEA. CDR3 size: 12 residues. This chain links TRBV29-1 with TRBJ1-1; no reliable D call. The material sequenced was peripheral blood. The sequence was collected from a man in his sixties or seventies with acute or convalescent COVID-19. Here the CDR3 DNA reads TGCAGCGTTGTACCGTTGCGGACTGAAGCTTTCTTT. Translated: CSVVPLRTEAFF.